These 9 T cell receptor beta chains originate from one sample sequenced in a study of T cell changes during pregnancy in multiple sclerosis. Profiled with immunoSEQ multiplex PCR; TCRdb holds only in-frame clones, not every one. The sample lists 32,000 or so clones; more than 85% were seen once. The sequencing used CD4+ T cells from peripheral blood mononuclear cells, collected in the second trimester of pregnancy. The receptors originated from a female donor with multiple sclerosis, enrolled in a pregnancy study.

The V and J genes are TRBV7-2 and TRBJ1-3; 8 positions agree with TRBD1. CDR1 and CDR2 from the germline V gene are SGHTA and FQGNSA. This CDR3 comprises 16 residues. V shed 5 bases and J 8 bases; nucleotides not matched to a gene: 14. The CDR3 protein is CASSPFFGQGLDTIYF. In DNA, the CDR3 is TGTGCCAGCAGCCCCTTTTTCGGACAGGGCTTGGACACCATATATTTT.

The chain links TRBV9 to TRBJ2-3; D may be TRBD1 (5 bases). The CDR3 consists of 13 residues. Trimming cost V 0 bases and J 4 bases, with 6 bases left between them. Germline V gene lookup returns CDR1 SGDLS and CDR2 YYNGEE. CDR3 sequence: CASSVAGPDTQYF. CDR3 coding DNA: TGTGCCAGCAGCGTAGCAGGGCCAGATACGCAGTATTTT.

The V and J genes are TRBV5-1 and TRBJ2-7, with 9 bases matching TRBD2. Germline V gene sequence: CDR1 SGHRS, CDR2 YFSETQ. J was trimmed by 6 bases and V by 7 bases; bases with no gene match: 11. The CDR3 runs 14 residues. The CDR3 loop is CASYARGAGGEQYF. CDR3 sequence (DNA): TGCGCCAGCTATGCCCGGGGAGCGGGAGGCGAGCAGTACTTC.

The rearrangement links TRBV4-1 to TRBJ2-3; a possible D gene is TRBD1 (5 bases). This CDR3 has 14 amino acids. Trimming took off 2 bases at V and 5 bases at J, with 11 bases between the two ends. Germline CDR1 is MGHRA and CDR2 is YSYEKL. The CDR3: CASSQQWGIDTQYF. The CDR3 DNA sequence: TGCGCCAGCAGCCAACAATGGGGCATAGATACGCAGTATTTT.

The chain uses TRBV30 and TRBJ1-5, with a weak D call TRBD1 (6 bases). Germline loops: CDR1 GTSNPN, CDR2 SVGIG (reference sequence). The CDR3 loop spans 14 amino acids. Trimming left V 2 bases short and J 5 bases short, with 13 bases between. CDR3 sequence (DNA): TGTGCCTGGAGTAGAAAACAGGGTGATCAGCCCCAGCATTTT. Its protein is CAWSRKQGDQPQHF. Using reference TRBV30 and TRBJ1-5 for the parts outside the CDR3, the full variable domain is SQTIHQWPATLVQPVGSPLSLECTVEGTSNPNLYWYRQAAGRGLQLLFYSVGIGQISSEVPQNLSASRPQDRQFILSSKKLLLSDSGFYLCAWSRKQGDQPQHFGDGTRLSIL.

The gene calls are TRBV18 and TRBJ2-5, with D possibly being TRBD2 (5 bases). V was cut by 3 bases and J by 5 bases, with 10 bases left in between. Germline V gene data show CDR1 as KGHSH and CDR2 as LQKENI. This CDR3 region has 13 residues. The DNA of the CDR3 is TGTGCCAGCTCACCCCCTACTAGGGAGACCCAGTACTTC. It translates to CASSPPTRETQYF.

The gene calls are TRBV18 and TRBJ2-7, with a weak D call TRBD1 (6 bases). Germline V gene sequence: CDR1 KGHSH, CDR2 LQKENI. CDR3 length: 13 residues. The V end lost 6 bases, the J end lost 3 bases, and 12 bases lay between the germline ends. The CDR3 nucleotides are TGTGCCAGCTCGCACGGACAGATCTACGAGCAGTACTTC. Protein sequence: CASSHGQIYEQYF.

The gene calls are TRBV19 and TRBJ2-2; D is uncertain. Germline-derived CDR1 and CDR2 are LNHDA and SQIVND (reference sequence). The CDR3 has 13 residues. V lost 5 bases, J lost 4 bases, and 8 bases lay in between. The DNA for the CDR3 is TGTGCCAGTAGTCCGTGGCCCACCGGGGAGCTGTTTTTT. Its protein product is CASSPWPTGELFF.

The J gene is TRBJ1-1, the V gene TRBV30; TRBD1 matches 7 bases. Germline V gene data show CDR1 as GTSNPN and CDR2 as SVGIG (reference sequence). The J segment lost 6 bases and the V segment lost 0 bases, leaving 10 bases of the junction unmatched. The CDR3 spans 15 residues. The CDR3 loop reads CAWSVGWGTGAEAFF. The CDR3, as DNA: TGTGCCTGGAGTGTTGGGTGGGGTACAGGGGCTGAAGCTTTCTTT.